Listed here are 23 T cell receptor beta chains from one sample, sequenced in a study of blood T cell repertoires in COVID-19. Using immunoSEQ multiplex PCR, the repertoire was profiled, and TCRdb retains in-frame clones only, with some absent. The data contain some 400,000 clones, about 80% of them seen just once; the ten biggest clones take up more than 0.95%. The specimen was peripheral blood. The receptors here all came from a human donor with acute or convalescent COVID-19. The donor label of this sample is uncertain.

The chain employs TRBV19 and TRBJ1-1; no reliable D call. The CDR3 extends over 14 amino acids. Germline-derived CDR1 and CDR2 are LNHDA and SQIVND (reference sequence). The ends were cut back, 3 bases at V and 6 bases at J, with 14 bases in the middle. CDR3 DNA sequence: TGTGCCAGTAGTATTGAGGCCCCCACGTCTGAAGCTTTCTTT. Amino acid sequence: CASSIEAPTSEAFF.

CDR3 in DNA: TGTGCCAGCAGCCAAGGTGGGGGCGCGCACTATGGCTACACCTTC. This sequence encodes CASSQGGGAHYGYTF. The rearrangement links TRBV4-2 to TRBJ1-2; a possible D gene is TRBD1 (6 bases). Trimming cost V 1 base and J 3 bases, with 12 bases left between them. The CDR3 is made up of 15 amino acids. The germline gives CDR1 LGHNA, CDR2 YNFKEQ.

The chain is built from TRBV20-1 and TRBJ1-5; D not certain. Trimming cost V 3 bases and J 7 bases, with 10 bases left between them. Germline V gene lookup returns CDR1 DFQATT and CDR2 SNEGSKA (reference sequence). The CDR3 length is 12 residues. CDR3 protein: CSASLGLQPQHF. CDR3 DNA: TGCAGTGCTAGTCTCGGGTTGCAGCCCCAGCATTTT.

The V and J genes are TRBV5-1 and TRBJ1-6; 9 bases are a match to TRBD1. The germline V gene encodes CDR1 SGHRS and CDR2 YFSETQ. The CDR3 loop spans 16 amino acids. V lost 0 bases and J lost 6; bases outside the gene matches: 4. DNA for the CDR3: TGCGCCAGCAGCTTGGTTGGGACAGGGATTAATTCACCCCTCCACTTT. It specifies CASSLVGTGINSPLHF.

The chain employs TRBV5-1 and TRBJ1-2; possibly TRBD1 for D (6 bases). CDR3 length: 17 amino acids. Germline CDR1 reads SGHRS; CDR2 reads YFSETQ. Trimming shortened V by 0 bases and J by 6 bases, and 21 bases separated the two germline ends. The DNA of the CDR3 is TGCGCCAGCAGCTTGGGGATGGGGCCAGGGGAGAACCATGGCTACACCTTC. Encoded protein: CASSLGMGPGENHGYTF. Using reference TRBV5-1 and TRBJ1-2 for the parts outside the CDR3, the full variable domain is KAGVTQTPRYLIKTRGQQVTLSCSPISGHRSVSWYQQTPGQGLQFLFEYFSETQRNKGNFPGRFSGRQFSNSRSEMNVSTLELGDSALYLCASSLGMGPGENHGYTFGSGTRLTVV.

This clone was counted between two and nine times. J is TRBJ2-1 and V is TRBV10-3; 7 positions match TRBD1. The V gene end was trimmed by 0 bases and the J gene end by 5 bases; junction bases not matched to a gene: 4. CDR1 is ENHRY, CDR2 SYGVKD, per germline. This CDR3 contains 15 residues. CDR3 sequence: CAISESDRVNNEQFF. The CDR3 coding sequence is TGTGCCATCAGTGAGTCAGACAGGGTCAACAATGAGCAGTTCTTC.

This chain links TRBV3-1 (or the pseudogene TRBV3-2) with TRBJ1-2; D is perhaps TRBD1 (6 bases). Trimming pared 2 bases from V and 4 bases from J, leaving 11 bases between. The CDR3 sequence is 14 residues long. The germline CDR1 and CDR2 sequences are LGHDT and YNNKEL (reference sequence). The CDR3 here is CASSQTGIPYGYTF. In DNA, the CDR3 is TGTGCCAGCAGCCAAACAGGGATTCCCTATGGCTACACCTTC.

The CDR3 nucleotides read TGTGCCGGGACAGGGGCGGCGGCCGGGGAGCTGTTTTTT. Its protein is CAGTGAAAGELFF. The chain carries TRBV30 and TRBJ2-2; TRBD1 aligns across 10 bases. Unmatched junction bases numbered 6, after V lost 8 bases and J lost 6 bases. From germline, CDR1 is GTSNPN and CDR2 SVGIG (reference sequence). There are 13 residues in the CDR3.

The chain combines TRBV7-2 with TRBJ1-4; perhaps TRBD1 as D (5 bases). Germline V gives CDR1 SGHTA, CDR2 FQGNSA. V lost 5 bases to trimming and J lost 4 bases, with 14 bases between them. There are 15 residues in the CDR3. Written as DNA, the CDR3 is TGTGCCAGCAGCCTCCAGACAGCCTTTAATGAAAAACTGTTTTTT. Its protein is CASSLQTAFNEKLFF.

The chain carries TRBV7-2 and TRBJ2-1, with 8 nucleotides matching TRBD2. This CDR3 is built from 15 residues. With V trimmed by 5 bases and J by 0 bases, 3 bases remained unmatched. CDR1 and CDR2 from the germline V gene are SGHTA and FQGNSA. The CDR3 reads CASSILAASYNEQFF. The CDR3 DNA is TGTGCCAGCAGCATACTAGCGGCCTCCTACAATGAGCAGTTCTTC.

The CDR3 nucleotides are TGTGCCAGCAGAGTAGGGACAGGGCGGACCGGGGAGCTGTTTTTT. Translated: CASRVGTGRTGELFF. V usage is TRBV2 and J usage is TRBJ2-2, with TRBD1 matching 9 bases. There are 15 residues in the CDR3. The germline CDR1 and CDR2 sequences are SNHLY and FYNNEI. The V and J ends lost 6 bases and 5 bases, in that order; junction bases with no gene match: 7.

This clone was observed once. The chain carries TRBV5-5 and TRBJ1-1, with TRBD1 matching over 7 bases. Germline-derived CDR1 and CDR2 are SGHKS and YYEKEE (reference sequence). This CDR3 contains 13 residues. The ends lost 4 bases at V and 11 bases at J; junction bases unmatched: 11. CDR3 DNA sequence: TGTGCCAGCAGCCCACAGGGGAGGTATAGGGCTTTCTTT. It codes for CASSPQGRYRAFF.

The chain combines TRBV6-2 or TRBV6-3 with TRBJ2-2, with TRBD2 matching over 8 bases. The CDR3 covers 16 residues. The trim removed 7 bases at V and 5 bases at J, leaving 12 bases unmatched. Germline lookup yields CDR1 MNHEY and CDR2 SVGEGT. CDR3 region: CASIPASGSLTGELFF. The CDR3 DNA reads as TGTGCCAGCATCCCCGCCAGCGGGAGTTTAACCGGGGAGCTGTTTTTT.

There are a few counts of this clone. In DNA, the CDR3 is TGTGCCAGCAGTTTAATAGAGGGATCGGGGACCCAGTACTTC. This encodes CASSLIEGSGTQYF. V gene TRBV27 combines with J gene TRBJ2-5, with a tentative D call TRBD2 (5 bases). V lost 2 bases, J lost 7 bases, and 14 bases lay in between. The CDR3 sequence is 14 residues long. Germline V CDR1 and CDR2: MNHEY, SMNVEV (reference sequence).

The V call is TRBV5-1, the J call TRBJ1-2; TRBD1 matches 7 bases. The CDR3 length is 15 residues. Germline V gene sequence: CDR1 SGHRS, CDR2 YFSETQ. V gave up 4 bases and J gave up 2 bases; unmatched junction bases: 8. CDR3 in DNA: TGCGCCAGCAGCAGGTCCGGGACAGCGAACTATGGCTACACCTTC. It codes for CASSRSGTANYGYTF.

The chain combines TRBV5-5 with TRBJ2-7; no clear D gene. Germline CDR1 reads SGHKS; CDR2 reads YYEKEE (reference sequence). Deletions cut 0 bases from V and 4 bases from J, with 5 bases between. The CDR3 covers 12 residues. CDR3 DNA: TGTGCCAGCAGCTTGGTCAGTTACGAGCAGTACTTC. It yields the protein CASSLVSYEQYF.

The CDR3 DNA is TGTGCCAGCAGTTACGTTCCAGGGGGGAGATCACCCCTCCACTTT. Amino acids: CASSYVPGGRSPLHF. The V call is TRBV6-5, the J call TRBJ1-6; 7 bases agree with TRBD1. Germline assignment: CDR1 MNHEY and CDR2 SVGAGI. J gave up 10 bases and V 2 bases, and 8 bases lay outside the gene matches. The CDR3 runs 15 residues.

The V and J genes are TRBV27 and TRBJ2-7, with 12 bases fitting TRBD2. J was trimmed by 4 bases and V by 6 bases; bases with no gene match: 7. The CDR3 has 15 residues. Germline V lookup: CDR1 MNHEY, CDR2 SMNVEV (reference sequence). Here the CDR3 reads CASSAQTSGSYEQYF. CDR3 coding DNA: TGTGCCAGCAGCGCGCAGACTAGCGGGAGTTACGAGCAGTACTTC.

In this sample, this clone turned up once. The chain is built from TRBV7-8 and TRBJ2-5; 8 positions match TRBD1. V lost 5 bases to trimming and J lost 1 base; unmatched junction nucleotides: 12. Germline loops: CDR1 SGHVS, CDR2 FQNEAQ. The CDR3 totals 17 residues. The CDR3 reads CASSPRRGTGSQETQYF. DNA of the CDR3: TGTGCCAGCAGCCCACGCCGGGGGACAGGTAGCCAAGAGACCCAGTACTTC.

The sample holds one count of this clone. The rearrangement links TRBV30 to TRBJ1-3; D remains unclear. CDR3 size: 11 residues. Germline-derived CDR1 and CDR2 are GTSNPN and SVGIG (reference sequence). The V end lost 5 bases, the J end lost 6 bases, and 8 bases lay between the germline ends. This CDR3 is CAWQNTNTIYF. In DNA, the CDR3 is TGTGCCTGGCAGAATACAAACACCATATATTTT.

The chain carries TRBV6-2 or TRBV6-3 and TRBJ2-5; the D gene is possibly TRBD2 (5 bases). Per germline, CDR1 MNHEY and CDR2 SVGEGT. V gave up 2 bases and J gave up 5 bases, with 12 bases separating them. The CDR3 covers 14 residues. The CDR3 sequence: CASSYVAPGETQYF. The CDR3 coding sequence is TGTGCCAGCAGTTACGTTGCGCCGGGGGAGACCCAGTACTTC.

The chain uses TRBV19 and TRBJ1-4; possibly TRBD1 for D (6 bases). The ends were cut back, 3 bases at V and 8 bases at J, with 16 bases in the middle. The CDR3 loop spans 15 amino acids. Germline values: CDR1 LNHDA, CDR2 SQIVND (reference sequence). Here the CDR3 reads CASSIQPGVVEKLFF. The CDR3, as DNA: TGTGCCAGTAGTATCCAGCCAGGGGTCGTGGAAAAACTGTTTTTT.

The chain couples TRBV9 to TRBJ2-3; 9 bases line up with TRBD2. V trimming: 3 bases; J trimming: 1 base; junction bases outside the gene matches: 12. The CDR3 runs 18 residues. From germline, CDR1 is SGDLS and CDR2 YYNGEE. The CDR3 sequence: CASSAASGGPWGTDTQYF. The DNA for the CDR3 is TGTGCCAGCAGCGCGGCCAGCGGGGGGCCCTGGGGCACAGATACGCAGTATTTT.